The sequence of this TCR beta chain was determined in a study of T cells in Graves' hyperthyroidism and ophthalmopathy (dated by TCRdb to between 2017 and 2020). About the full investigation: Peripheral blood was sampled at the time of initial diagnosis, prior to any treatment. To identify distinguishing TCR V-J signatures, a discovery cohort of about 100 patients was used, comprising roughly 45 with Graves' ophthalmopathy and some 60 with stable Graves' hyperthyroidism. Whether ophthalmopathy could be predicted prospectively was tested in an independent validation cohort made up of under 20 hyperthyroidism patients plus 17 patients who later progressed to ophthalmopathy. The 95 to 100 discovery patients were randomly divided into training and test sets at a 7:3 ratio. In addition, the study compared T-cell repertoires in thyroid tissue and in blood from over 5 Graves' hyperthyroidism patients. After blood sampling, hyperthyroidism patients were treated with methimazole at a starting dose of 30 mg daily, and ophthalmopathy patients were treated with high-dose intravenous methylprednisolone. According to the paper, TCR Vbeta CDR3 sequencing was carried out on approximately 140 peripheral blood samples, which came from 40 to 45 ophthalmopathy, around 74 hyperthyroidism and roughly 17 progressor patients. Broad study findings and their caveats: Most expanded thyroid clonotypes (frequency above 0.001) were also detected in blood, suggesting blood repertoires may reflect thyroid immune responses. Sample size was not statistically predetermined, and blinding of investigators to group allocation was not performed. A 13 V-J signature model separated ophthalmopathy from stable hyperthyroidism, with roughly 88% sensitivity and roughly 81% specificity in cross-validation and 80%/75% in testing. In validation, the model predicted progression to ophthalmopathy a median of around six months before onset, with about 71% sensitivity and just under 75% specificity.

The germline V gene sets CDR1 to KGHSH and CDR2 to LQKENI. Unmatched junction bases come to 11, with V trimmed by 3 bases and J by 3 bases. The CDR3 covers 17 residues, taking in both the cysteine and the phenylalanine. The CDR3 DNA has 51 bases and is translated from base 1. The TCR beta CDR3 regions were amplified from the RNA transcripts. The first round of RT-PCR for the TCR CDR3 was performed with the HTBI primer set and the Qiagen OneStep RT-PCR kit. Libraries were constructed in a second round of multiplex PCR, after which size selection and purification were carried out. Sequencing of the libraries was done on an Illumina HiSeq2000 using paired-end 100 bp reads. The paper's data handling went like this. SOAPnuke was used to process the raw data, removing reads that contained adapters or uncalled bases, had a mean Phred below 15, or lacked an exact match to the constant primer or identifier. High-quality paired reads were merged with COPE v1.2.5, and unique nucleotide sequences were defined as clonotypes. MiTCR v1.1 was used to align clonotypes to the IMGT TRBV, TRBD and TRBJ reference segments. Only V-J combinations with frequency above 0.0001, covering 99.2% of repertoires, were analysed. A TCS score was defined as the ratio between F50 (clonal expansion) and ExV (chaos), using BLOSUM62-based TCRdist between CDR3 peptides within each V-J. Welch's t-statistics and random forest reduced approximately 520 V-J features to around 14, which were used in a naive Bayes classifier (R e1071). The public reads were quality trimmed at Q25 with fastp and then assembled into clones with MiXCR by TCRdb, keeping productive beta chains. A single entry per CDR3 protein holds the most common genes and DNA from its merged rows. TCRdb, rather than the study authors, made the V and J calls. This sample has fewer than 450,000 distinct CDR3 sequences in its table, and about 14% of those were observed once. Jointly, the top ten make up around 27% of the sample.

In the ophthalmopathy patients, disease was moderately to severely active, with a Clinical Activity Score of 3 or more, a NOSPECS grade of 4 or more, and a duration of less than 3 months. Any patient with an uncontrolled infection, another autoimmune disease, pregnancy or lactation was excluded. Diagnoses relied on clinical symptoms, serum thyroxine and TRAb, thyroid ultrasound and orbital computed tomography. PBMCs were isolated from around 10 ml of fresh peripheral blood by Ficoll-Paque density gradient centrifugation. Trizol reagent was used to extract total RNA, and RNA quality was then checked on an Agilent 2100 Bioanalyzer. This clonotype was detected ten times or more. Its antigen remains undetermined. It has no much larger one-base neighbor in the sample; base qualities were not kept.

The source of this sequence is a man aged 50-59 years with Graves' ophthalmopathy. The chain is encoded by TRBV18 joined to TRBJ1-2; 9 bases in the middle match TRBD1. Input material: blood. In nucleotides, the sequence is TGTGCCAGCTCACCGAGTCCCGGGACAGGGATCGACTATGGCTACACCTTC. It encodes CASSPSPGTGIDYGYTF.